This T cell receptor (beta chain) was sequenced in a study of cytomegalovirus exposure and HLA in healthy donors. Turning to the study itself: Per a later analysis, the roughly 690 first-cohort and 120 or so validation repertoires shared one platform.

Data came from immunoSEQ multiplex PCR; TCRdb stores just in-frame clones and leaves some out. The sample gives tens of thousands of clones, over 80% of which show up once; under 3.5% is in the top ten. CDR1 and CDR2 (germline): SQVTM, ANQGSEA. CDR3 length equals 9 residues. V lost 3 bases and J lost 7, with 3 bases in between. This clonotype was sampled from a man aged 25 to 45 in good health and CMV-seronegative. The sequencing sample was made of PBMCs. The chain has TRBV29-1 and TRBJ1-1; D remains ambiguous. CDR3 sequence reads: CSVDVEAFF. CDR3 DNA sequence: TGCAGCGTTGACGTTGAAGCTTTCTTT.